This T cell receptor (beta chain) was obtained from a study of CD8+CD57+ T cells in acquired aplastic anemia. V trimming: 1 base; J trimming: 6 bases; junction bases outside the gene matches: 3. The length of the CDR3 is 14 residues. Germline V gene lookup returns CDR1 SGHTA and CDR2 FQGNSA. Using genomic DNA as the template, TCR beta VDJ and CDR3 profiling was carried out. TCRdb analysed the reads with MiXCR anew, one entry per CDR3 protein. Found here are around 170,000 distinct CDR3 sequences, roughly half of them singletons; the top ten hold 8% to 10%. For sequencing, patients were chosen who had shown expansion of CD8+CD57+ cells by flow cytometry.

This TCR derives from a human donor with aplastic anemia. The V and J genes are TRBV7-2 and TRBJ2-3; 8 bases are a match to TRBD2. Material: sorted CD4+, CD8+, or CD8+CD57+ T cells (not recorded which) from PBMCs. The chain's CDR3 is CASSLVSSGDTQYF. The CDR3 bases are TGTGCCAGCAGCTTAGTCTCTAGCGGGGATACGCAGTATTTT.